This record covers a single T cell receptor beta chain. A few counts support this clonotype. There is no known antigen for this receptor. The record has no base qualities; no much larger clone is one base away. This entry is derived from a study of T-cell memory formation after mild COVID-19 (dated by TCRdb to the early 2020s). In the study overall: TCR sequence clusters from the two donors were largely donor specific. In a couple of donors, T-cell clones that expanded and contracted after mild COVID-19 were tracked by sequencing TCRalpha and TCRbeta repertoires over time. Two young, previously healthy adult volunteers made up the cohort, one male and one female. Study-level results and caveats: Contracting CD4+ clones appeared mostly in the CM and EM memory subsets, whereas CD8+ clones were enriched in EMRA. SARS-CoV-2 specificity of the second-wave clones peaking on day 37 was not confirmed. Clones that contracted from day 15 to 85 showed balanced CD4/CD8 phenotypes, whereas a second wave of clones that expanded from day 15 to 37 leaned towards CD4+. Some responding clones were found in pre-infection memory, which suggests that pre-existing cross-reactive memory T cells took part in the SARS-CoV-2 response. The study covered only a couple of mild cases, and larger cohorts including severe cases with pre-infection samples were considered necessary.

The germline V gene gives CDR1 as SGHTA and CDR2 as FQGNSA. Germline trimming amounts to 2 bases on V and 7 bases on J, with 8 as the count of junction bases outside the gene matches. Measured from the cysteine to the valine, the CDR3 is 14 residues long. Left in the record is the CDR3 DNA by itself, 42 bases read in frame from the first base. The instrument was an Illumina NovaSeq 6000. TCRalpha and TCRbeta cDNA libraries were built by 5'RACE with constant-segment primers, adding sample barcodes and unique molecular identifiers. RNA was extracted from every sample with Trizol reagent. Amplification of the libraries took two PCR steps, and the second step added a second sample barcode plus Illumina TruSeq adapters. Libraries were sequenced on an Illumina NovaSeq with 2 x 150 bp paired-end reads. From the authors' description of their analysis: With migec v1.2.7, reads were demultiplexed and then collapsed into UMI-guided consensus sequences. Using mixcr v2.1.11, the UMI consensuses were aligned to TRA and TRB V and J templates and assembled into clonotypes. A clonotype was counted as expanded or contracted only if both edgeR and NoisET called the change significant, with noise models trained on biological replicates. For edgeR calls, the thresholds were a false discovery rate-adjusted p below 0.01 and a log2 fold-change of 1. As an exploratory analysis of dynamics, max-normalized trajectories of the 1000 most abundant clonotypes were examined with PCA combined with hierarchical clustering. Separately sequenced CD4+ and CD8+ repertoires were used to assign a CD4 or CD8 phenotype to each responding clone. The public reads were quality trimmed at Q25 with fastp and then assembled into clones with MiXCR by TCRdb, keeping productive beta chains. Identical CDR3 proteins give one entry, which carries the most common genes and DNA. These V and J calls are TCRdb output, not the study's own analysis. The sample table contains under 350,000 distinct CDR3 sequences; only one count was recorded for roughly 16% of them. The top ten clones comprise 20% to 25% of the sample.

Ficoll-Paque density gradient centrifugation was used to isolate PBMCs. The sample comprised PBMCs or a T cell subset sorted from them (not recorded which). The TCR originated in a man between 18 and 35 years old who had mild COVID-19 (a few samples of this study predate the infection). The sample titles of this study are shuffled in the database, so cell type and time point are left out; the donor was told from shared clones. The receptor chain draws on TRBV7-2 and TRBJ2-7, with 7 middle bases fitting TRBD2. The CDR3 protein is CASSLRRGGGEQYV. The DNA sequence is TGTGCCAGCAGCTTAAGACGCGGGGGAGGTGAGCAGTACGTC.